Listed below are T cell receptor beta chains from one sample, sequenced in a study of blood T cell repertoires in COVID-19. TCRdb's copy holds only in-frame clones and misses some; the assay was immunoSEQ multiplex PCR. Of approximately 140,000 clones listed, 75% to 90% are singletons. Sequenced material: peripheral blood. Receptors were obtained from a man younger than 30 with COVID-19, enrolled during active disease. The conserved cysteine and the conserved F or W are not part of the CDR3 here. The order of the fields is V gene, clone size, J gene, D gene, CDR3 protein. A D gene is named only where the DNA matches it firmly. Where a row states a size, it is once, few, many or the class of an expanded clone; other rows omit it.

v_call: TRBV11-2; clone_size: NA; j_call: TRBJ1-6; d_call: NA; cdr3_aa: ASSLGGASSYNSPLH
v_call: TRBV5-1; clone_size: once; j_call: TRBJ2-5; d_call: TRBD1; cdr3_aa: ASSFGQGAWETQY
v_call: TRBV28; clone_size: NA; j_call: TRBJ2-3; d_call: TRBD1; cdr3_aa: ASGAPGGTSTDTQY
v_call: TRBV23-1; clone_size: NA; j_call: TRBJ2-7; d_call: NA; cdr3_aa: ASSSSTGNEQY
v_call: TRBV19; clone_size: NA; j_call: TRBJ2-1; d_call: TRBD1; cdr3_aa: ASRPGQVPYNEQF
v_call: TRBV3-1/TRBV3-2; clone_size: NA; j_call: TRBJ2-3; d_call: TRBD2; cdr3_aa: ASSQPRGGSIYRTDTQY
v_call: TRBV3-1/TRBV3-2; clone_size: NA; j_call: TRBJ1-1; d_call: NA; cdr3_aa: ASSRRTAFLGTEAF
v_call: TRBV23-1; clone_size: NA; j_call: TRBJ2-4; d_call: NA; cdr3_aa: ASSQSESYQLAKNIQY
v_call: TRBV5-5; clone_size: NA; j_call: TRBJ1-4; d_call: NA; cdr3_aa: ASSLVLLTQANEKLL
v_call: TRBV4-1; clone_size: NA; j_call: TRBJ1-6; d_call: NA; cdr3_aa: ASSHGIGNSPLH
v_call: TRBV4-1; clone_size: NA; j_call: TRBJ2-7; d_call: TRBD1; cdr3_aa: ASSYRGLRVSEQY
v_call: TRBV2; clone_size: NA; j_call: TRBJ2-7; d_call: TRBD1; cdr3_aa: ASSSGQFYEQY
v_call: TRBV11-3; clone_size: NA; j_call: TRBJ2-7; d_call: TRBD2; cdr3_aa: ASSLRSGIGEQY
v_call: TRBV19; clone_size: NA; j_call: TRBJ2-5; d_call: NA; cdr3_aa: ASSWGVHQETQY
v_call: TRBV19; clone_size: NA; j_call: TRBJ2-7; d_call: NA; cdr3_aa: ASSFLAGVSYEQY
v_call: TRBV28; clone_size: NA; j_call: TRBJ1-4; d_call: NA; cdr3_aa: ASSSLGGNEKLL
v_call: TRBV4-3; clone_size: NA; j_call: TRBJ2-1; d_call: TRBD1; cdr3_aa: ASSQDTTGAYNEQF
v_call: TRBV9; clone_size: NA; j_call: TRBJ2-3; d_call: TRBD1; cdr3_aa: ASSMDRDSDTDTQY
v_call: TRBV11-2; clone_size: NA; j_call: TRBJ2-7; d_call: TRBD1; cdr3_aa: ASSATGVGEQY
v_call: TRBV19; clone_size: NA; j_call: TRBJ2-7; d_call: NA; cdr3_aa: ASSPQGYEQY
v_call: TRBV13; clone_size: NA; j_call: TRBJ1-1; d_call: NA; cdr3_aa: ASSGSRSEAF
v_call: TRBV11-2; clone_size: NA; j_call: TRBJ2-7; d_call: NA; cdr3_aa: ASSRGLSYEQY
v_call: TRBV5-1; clone_size: few; j_call: TRBJ2-7; d_call: TRBD1; cdr3_aa: ASSLAPGQVSSYEQY
v_call: TRBV12-3/TRBV12-4; clone_size: NA; j_call: TRBJ1-2; d_call: TRBD1; cdr3_aa: ASLEGGRSGYT
v_call: TRBV6-5; clone_size: NA; j_call: TRBJ1-1; d_call: NA; cdr3_aa: ASRDSGNTEAF
v_call: TRBV7-2; clone_size: NA; j_call: TRBJ2-7; d_call: TRBD2; cdr3_aa: ASKKAGGPHEQY
v_call: TRBV18; clone_size: NA; j_call: TRBJ1-1; d_call: TRBD1; cdr3_aa: ASSPNTGVNTEAF